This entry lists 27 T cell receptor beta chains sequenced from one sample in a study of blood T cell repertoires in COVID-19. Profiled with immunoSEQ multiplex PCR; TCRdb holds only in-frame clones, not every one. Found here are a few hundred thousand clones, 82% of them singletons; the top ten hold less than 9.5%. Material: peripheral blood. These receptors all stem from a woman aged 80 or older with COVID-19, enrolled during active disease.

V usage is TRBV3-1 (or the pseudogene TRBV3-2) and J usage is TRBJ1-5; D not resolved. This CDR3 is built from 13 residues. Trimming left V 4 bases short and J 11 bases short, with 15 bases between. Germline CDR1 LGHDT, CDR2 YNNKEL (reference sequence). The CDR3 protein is CASSRSYDTAQHF. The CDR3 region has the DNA TGTGCCAGCAGCCGATCCTACGATACGGCCCAGCATTTT.

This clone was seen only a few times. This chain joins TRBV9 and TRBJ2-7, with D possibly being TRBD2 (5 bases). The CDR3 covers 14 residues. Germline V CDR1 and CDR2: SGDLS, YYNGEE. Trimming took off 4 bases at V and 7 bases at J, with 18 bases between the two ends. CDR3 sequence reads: CASSPNPFPGEQYF. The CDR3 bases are TGTGCCAGCAGCCCTAACCCTTTCCCGGGGGAGCAGTACTTC.

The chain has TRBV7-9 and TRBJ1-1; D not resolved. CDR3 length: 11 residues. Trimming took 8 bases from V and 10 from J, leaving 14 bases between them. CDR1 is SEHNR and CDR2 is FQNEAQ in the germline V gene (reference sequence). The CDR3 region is CASGPPNSAFF. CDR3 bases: TGTGCCAGCGGGCCCCCGAACTCAGCTTTCTTT.

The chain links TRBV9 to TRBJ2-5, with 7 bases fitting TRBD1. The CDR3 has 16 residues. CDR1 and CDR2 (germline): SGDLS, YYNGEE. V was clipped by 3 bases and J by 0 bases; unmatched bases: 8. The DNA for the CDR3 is TGTGCCAGCAGCGCCGGGGACAGCCTGTACCAAGAGACCCAGTACTTC. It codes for CASSAGDSLYQETQYF.

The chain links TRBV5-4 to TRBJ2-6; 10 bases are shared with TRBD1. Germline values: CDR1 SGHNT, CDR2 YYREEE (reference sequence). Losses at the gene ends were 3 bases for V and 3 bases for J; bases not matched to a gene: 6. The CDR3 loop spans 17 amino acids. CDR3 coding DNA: TGTGCCAGCAGCTGGACAGGGGGTACAGGTGGGGCCAACGTCCTGACTTTC. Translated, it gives CASSWTGGTGGANVLTF.

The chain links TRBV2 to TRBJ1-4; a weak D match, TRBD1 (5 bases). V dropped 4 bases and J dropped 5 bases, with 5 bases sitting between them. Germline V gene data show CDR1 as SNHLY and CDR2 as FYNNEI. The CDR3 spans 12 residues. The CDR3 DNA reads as TGTGCCAGCAGTGGACAGAATGAAAAACTGTTTTTT. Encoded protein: CASSGQNEKLFF.

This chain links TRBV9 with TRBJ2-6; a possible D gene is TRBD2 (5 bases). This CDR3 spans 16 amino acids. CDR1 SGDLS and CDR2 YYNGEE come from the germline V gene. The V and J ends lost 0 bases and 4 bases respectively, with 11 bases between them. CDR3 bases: TGTGCCAGCAGCGTAGAGGGAGCGGCAGGGGCCAACGTCCTGACTTTC. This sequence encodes CASSVEGAAGANVLTF.

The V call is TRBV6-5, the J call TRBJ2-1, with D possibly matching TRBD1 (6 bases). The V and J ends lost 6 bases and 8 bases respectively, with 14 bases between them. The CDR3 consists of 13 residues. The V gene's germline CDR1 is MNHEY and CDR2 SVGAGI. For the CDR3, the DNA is TGTGCCAGCAGGGTAAACAGGGCGTATGAGCAGTTCTTC. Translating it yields CASRVNRAYEQFF.

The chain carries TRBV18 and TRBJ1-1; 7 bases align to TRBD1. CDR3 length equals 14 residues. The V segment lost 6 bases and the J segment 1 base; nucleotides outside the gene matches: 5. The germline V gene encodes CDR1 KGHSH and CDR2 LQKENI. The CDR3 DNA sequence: TGTGCCAGCTCCCAAGGGGGCGGGAACACTGAAGCTTTCTTT. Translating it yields CASSQGGGNTEAFF.

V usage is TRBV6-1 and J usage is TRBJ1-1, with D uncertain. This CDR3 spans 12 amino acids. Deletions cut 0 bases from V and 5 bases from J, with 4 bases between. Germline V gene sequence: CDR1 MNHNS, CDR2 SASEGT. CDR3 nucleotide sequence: TGTGCCAGCAGTGAAGCCCGGACTGAAGCTTTCTTT. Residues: CASSEARTEAFF.

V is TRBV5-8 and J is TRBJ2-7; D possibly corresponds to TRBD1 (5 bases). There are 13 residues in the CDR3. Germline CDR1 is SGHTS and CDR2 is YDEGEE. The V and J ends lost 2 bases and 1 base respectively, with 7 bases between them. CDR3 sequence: CASSFRQSYEQYF. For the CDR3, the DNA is TGTGCCAGCAGCTTCAGACAGTCCTACGAGCAGTACTTC.

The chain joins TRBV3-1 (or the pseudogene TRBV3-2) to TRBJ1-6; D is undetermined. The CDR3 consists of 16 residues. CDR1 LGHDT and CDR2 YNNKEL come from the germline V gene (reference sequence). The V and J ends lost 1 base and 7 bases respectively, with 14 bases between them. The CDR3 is CASSQGSVQVNSPLHF. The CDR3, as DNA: TGTGCCAGCAGCCAAGGGTCGGTGCAGGTGAATTCACCCCTCCACTTT.

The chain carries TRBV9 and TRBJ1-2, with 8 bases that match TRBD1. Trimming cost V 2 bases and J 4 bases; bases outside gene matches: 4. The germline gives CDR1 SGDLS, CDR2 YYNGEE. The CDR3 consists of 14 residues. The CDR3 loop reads CASSVDTGGYGYTF. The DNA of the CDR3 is TGTGCCAGCAGCGTTGATACAGGGGGCTATGGCTACACCTTC.

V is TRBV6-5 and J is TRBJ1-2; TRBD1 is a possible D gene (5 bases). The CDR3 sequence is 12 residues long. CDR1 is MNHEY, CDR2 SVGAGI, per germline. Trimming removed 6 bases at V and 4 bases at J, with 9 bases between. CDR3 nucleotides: TGTGCCAGCAGACAGGCAACCTATGGCTACACCTTC. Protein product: CASRQATYGYTF.

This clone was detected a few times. CDR3 nucleotides: TGTGCCAGCAGTATTAGCGGGGGGACAGATACGCAGTATTTT. This sequence encodes CASSISGGTDTQYF. The rearrangement links TRBV6-5 to TRBJ2-3; 10 bases align to TRBD2. V lost 5 bases and J lost 3; bases outside the gene matches: 2. CDR3 length: 14 residues. CDR1 is MNHEY, CDR2 SVGAGI, per germline.

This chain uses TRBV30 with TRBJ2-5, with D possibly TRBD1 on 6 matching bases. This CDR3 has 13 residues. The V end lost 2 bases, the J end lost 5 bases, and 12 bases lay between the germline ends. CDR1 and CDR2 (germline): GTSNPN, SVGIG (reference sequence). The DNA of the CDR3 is TGTGCCTGGAGTAGACAGGTGGGGGAGACCCAGTACTTC. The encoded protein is CAWSRQVGETQYF.

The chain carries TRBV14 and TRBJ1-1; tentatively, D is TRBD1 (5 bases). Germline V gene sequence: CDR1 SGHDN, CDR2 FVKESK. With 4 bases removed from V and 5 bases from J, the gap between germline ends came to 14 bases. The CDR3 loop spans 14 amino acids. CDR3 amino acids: CASSLSAGRTEAFF. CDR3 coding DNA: TGTGCCAGCAGCCTCTCGGCAGGGCGAACTGAAGCTTTCTTT.

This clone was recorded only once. The CDR3, as DNA: TGCAGCGTTGAAGATGGGCGCGGGGCTACCTACGAGCAGTACTTC. This sequence encodes CSVEDGRGATYEQYF. The chain employs TRBV29-1 and TRBJ2-7, with a weak D call TRBD2 (6 bases). Germline CDR1 is SQVTM and CDR2 is ANQGSEA. The CDR3 runs 15 residues. The germline V and J ends were trimmed by 0 bases and 2 bases, with 14 bases remaining between them.

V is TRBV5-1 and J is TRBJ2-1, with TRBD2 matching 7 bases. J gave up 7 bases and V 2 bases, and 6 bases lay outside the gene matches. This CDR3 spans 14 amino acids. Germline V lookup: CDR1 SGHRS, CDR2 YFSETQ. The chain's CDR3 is CASSFRVGRNEQFF. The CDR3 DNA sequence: TGCGCCAGCAGCTTCCGGGTCGGGAGGAATGAGCAGTTCTTC. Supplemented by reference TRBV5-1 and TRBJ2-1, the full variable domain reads KAGVTQTPRYLIKTRGQQVTLSCSPISGHRSVSWYQQTPGQGLQFLFEYFSETQRNKGNFPGRFSGRQFSNSRSEMNVSTLELGDSALYLCASSFRVGRNEQFFGPGTRLTVL.

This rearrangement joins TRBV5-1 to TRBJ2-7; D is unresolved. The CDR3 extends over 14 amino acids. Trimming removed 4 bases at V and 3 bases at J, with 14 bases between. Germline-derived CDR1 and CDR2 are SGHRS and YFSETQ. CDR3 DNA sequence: TGCGCCAGCAGCAAAACTTCCGCCCTCTACGAGCAGTACTTC. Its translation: CASSKTSALYEQYF.

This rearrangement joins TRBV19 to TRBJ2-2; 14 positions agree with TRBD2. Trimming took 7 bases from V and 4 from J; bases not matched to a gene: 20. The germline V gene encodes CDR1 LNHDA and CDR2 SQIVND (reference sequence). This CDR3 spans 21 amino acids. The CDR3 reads CASTEALTGLAGERGTGELFF. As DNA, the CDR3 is TGTGCCAGTACCGAAGCCCTCACGGGACTAGCGGGAGAGCGTGGCACCGGGGAGCTGTTTTTT.

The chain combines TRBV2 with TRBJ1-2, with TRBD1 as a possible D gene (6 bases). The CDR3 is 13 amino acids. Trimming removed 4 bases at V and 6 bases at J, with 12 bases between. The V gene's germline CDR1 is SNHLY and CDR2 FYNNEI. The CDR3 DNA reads TGTGCCAGCAGTGCTGACAGGCTCGATGGCTACACCTTC. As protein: CASSADRLDGYTF.

The CDR3 DNA reads as TGTGCCAGCAGCCAAGACTGGCGGGCCCAGTACTTC. It codes for CASSQDWRAQYF. V usage is TRBV14 and J usage is TRBJ2-5, with a tentative D call TRBD2 (5 bases). CDR1 is SGHDN, CDR2 FVKESK, per germline. V shed 0 bases and J shed 9 bases, with 8 bases lying between them. The CDR3 sequence is 12 residues long.

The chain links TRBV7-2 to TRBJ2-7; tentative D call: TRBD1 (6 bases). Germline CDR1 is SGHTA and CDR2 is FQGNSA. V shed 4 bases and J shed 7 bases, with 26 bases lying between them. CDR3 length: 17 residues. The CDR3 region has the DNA TGTGCCAGCAGCTCCCCCCCAACAGGGACAAGAGGAAGGGAGCAGTACTTC. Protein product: CASSSPPTGTRGREQYF. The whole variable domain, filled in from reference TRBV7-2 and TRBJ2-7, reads GAGVSQSPSNKVTEKGKDVELRCDPISGHTALYWYRQSLGQGLEFLIYFQGNSAPDKSGLPSDRFSAERTGGSVSTLTIQRTQQEDSAVYLCASSSPPTGTRGREQYFGPGTRLTVT.

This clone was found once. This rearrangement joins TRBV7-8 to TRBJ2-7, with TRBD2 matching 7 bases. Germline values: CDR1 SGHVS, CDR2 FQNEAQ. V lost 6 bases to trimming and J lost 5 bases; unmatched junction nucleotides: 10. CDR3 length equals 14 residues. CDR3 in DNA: TGTGCCAGCAGTTCGAGGGGAGGGAGTGACGAGCAGTACTTC. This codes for CASSSRGGSDEQYF.

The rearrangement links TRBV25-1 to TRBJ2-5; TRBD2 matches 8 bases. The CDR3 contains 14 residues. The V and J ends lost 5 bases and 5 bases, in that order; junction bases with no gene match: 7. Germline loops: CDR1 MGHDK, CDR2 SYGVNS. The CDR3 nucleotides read TGTGCCAGCAGTCGGAGCGGGGGCGGTGAGACCCAGTACTTC. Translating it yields CASSRSGGGETQYF.

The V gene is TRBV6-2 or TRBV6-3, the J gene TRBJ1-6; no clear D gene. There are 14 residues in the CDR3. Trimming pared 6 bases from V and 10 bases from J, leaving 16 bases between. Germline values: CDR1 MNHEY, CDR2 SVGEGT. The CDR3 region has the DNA TGTGCCAGCAGCCTGATCCTGGGAGGCTCACCCCTCCACTTT. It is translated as CASSLILGGSPLHF.